The 2 T cell receptor beta chains listed next were all sequenced from one sample in a study of blood T cell repertoires in COVID-19. Measured with immunoSEQ multiplex PCR; TCRdb has only the in-frame clones, and not every one. This sample carries 250,000 to 300,000 clones, 65% to 90% of them seen once, and the ten largest clones take 4.5% to 6%. Sequenced sample: peripheral blood. These receptors were collected from a man aged 50-60 years with active or convalescent COVID-19.

V gene TRBV4-2 combines with J gene TRBJ2-7; 10 nucleotides match TRBD2. The CDR3 loop spans 17 amino acids. Trimming removed 2 bases from V and 4 bases from J; junction bases left unmatched: 11. Germline V gene lookup returns CDR1 LGHNA and CDR2 YNFKEQ. The CDR3 sequence is CASSQLLPTSGHYEQYF. CDR3 bases: TGTGCCAGCAGCCAACTATTACCGACTAGCGGGCATTACGAGCAGTACTTC.

Only a few counts were recorded for this clone. This sequence joins TRBV7-2 and TRBJ1-2, with 12 bases that match TRBD1. CDR1 and CDR2 (germline): SGHTA, FQGNSA. The CDR3 has 16 residues. V gave up 4 bases and J gave up 8 bases; unmatched junction bases: 11. In DNA form, the CDR3 reads TGTGCCAGCAGCTCCATGCGGGGGACAGGGGGCCAAGGCTACACCTTC. Its translation is CASSSMRGTGGQGYTF. The variable domain in full, completed from reference TRBV7-2 and TRBJ1-2, reads GAGVSQSPSNKVTEKGKDVELRCDPISGHTALYWYRQSLGQGLEFLIYFQGNSAPDKSGLPSDRFSAERTGGSVSTLTIQRTQQEDSAVYLCASSSMRGTGGQGYTFGSGTRLTVV.